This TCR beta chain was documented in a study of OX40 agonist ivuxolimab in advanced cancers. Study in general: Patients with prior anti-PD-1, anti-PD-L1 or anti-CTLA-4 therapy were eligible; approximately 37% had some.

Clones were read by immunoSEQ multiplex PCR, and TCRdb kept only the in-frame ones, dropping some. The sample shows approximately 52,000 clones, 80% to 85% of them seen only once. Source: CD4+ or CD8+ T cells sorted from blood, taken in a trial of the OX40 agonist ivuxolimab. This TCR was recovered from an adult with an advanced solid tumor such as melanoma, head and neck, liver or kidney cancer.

CDR3 DNA: TGTGCCAGCAGCACAAACAGGGGAGTGAACACCGGGGAGCTGTTTTTT. This encodes CASSTNRGVNTGELFF. This chain uses TRBV5-4 with TRBJ2-2; 7 bases match TRBD1. Germline V gene lookup returns CDR1 SGHNT and CDR2 YYREEE (reference sequence). The length of the CDR3 is 16 residues. J gave up 1 base and V 4 bases, and 7 bases lay outside the gene matches.